This TCR beta chain was identified during a study of T-cell memory formation after mild COVID-19. Study-wide background: Across donors, TCR clusters were largely donor specific. Findings and limits, study-wide: CM and EM subsets held most contracting CD4+ clones; EMRA held CD8+ ones.

Trimming left V 2 bases short and J 0 bases short, with 21 bases between. Germline CDR1 is KGHSH and CDR2 is LQKENI. The CDR3 consists of 19 residues. Worth noting for this clonotype: Its antigen is not known.

Each CDR3 protein is one row after TCRdb ran MiXCR on the 5' RACE reads. The data hold just over 300,000 distinct CDR3 sequences, with just under 20% observed a single time. The sequence was obtained from a man between 18 and 35 years old who had mild COVID-19 (a few samples of this study predate the infection). Cell type and time point are not known. The chain employs TRBV18 and TRBJ2-3; D call uncertain. Sequencing input: PBMCs or a T cell subset sorted from them (not recorded which). The CDR3 nucleotides read TGTGCCAGCTCACCATCCGCCCTTAGGGATCATTCTAGCACAGATACGCAGTATTTT. This encodes CASSPSALRDHSSTDTQYF.